This T cell receptor beta chain was obtained from a study of OX40 agonist ivuxolimab in advanced cancers. Some clones are missing from TCRdb's copy, which holds only in-frame ones; the method was immunoSEQ multiplex PCR. This table holds 60,000 to 65,000 clones, 92% found once. In germline, CDR1 is SGHRS, CDR2 YFSETQ. CDR3 length: 14 residues. V lost 0 bases and J lost 5, with 11 bases in between. Material: CD4+ or CD8+ T cells sorted from blood, obtained in a trial of the OX40 agonist ivuxolimab. V is TRBV5-1 and J is TRBJ2-5, with D possibly matching TRBD2 (6 bases). This receptor was obtained from an adult with an advanced solid tumor such as melanoma, head and neck, liver or kidney cancer. The CDR3 here is CASSLAGGWETQYF. The CDR3 DNA reads as TGCGCCAGCAGCTTGGCCGGGGGATGGGAGACCCAGTACTTC.